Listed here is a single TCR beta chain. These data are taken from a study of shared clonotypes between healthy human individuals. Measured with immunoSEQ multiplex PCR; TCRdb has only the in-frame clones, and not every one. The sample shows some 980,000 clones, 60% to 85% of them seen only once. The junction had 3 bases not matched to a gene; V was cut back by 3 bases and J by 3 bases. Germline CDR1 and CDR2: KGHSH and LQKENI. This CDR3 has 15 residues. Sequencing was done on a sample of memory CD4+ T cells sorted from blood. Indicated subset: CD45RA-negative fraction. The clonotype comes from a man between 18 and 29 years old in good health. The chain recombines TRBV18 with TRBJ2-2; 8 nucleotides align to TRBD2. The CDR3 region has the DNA TGTGCCAGCTCACCCCAGCGGGGGCACACCGGGGAGCTGTTTTTT. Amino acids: CASSPQRGHTGELFF. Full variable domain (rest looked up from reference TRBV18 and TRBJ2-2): NAGVMQNPRHLVRRRGQEARLRCSPMKGHSHVYWYRQLPEEGLKFMVYLQKENIIDESGMPKERFSAEFPKEGPSILRIQQVVRGDSAAYFCASSPQRGHTGELFFGEGSRLTVL.